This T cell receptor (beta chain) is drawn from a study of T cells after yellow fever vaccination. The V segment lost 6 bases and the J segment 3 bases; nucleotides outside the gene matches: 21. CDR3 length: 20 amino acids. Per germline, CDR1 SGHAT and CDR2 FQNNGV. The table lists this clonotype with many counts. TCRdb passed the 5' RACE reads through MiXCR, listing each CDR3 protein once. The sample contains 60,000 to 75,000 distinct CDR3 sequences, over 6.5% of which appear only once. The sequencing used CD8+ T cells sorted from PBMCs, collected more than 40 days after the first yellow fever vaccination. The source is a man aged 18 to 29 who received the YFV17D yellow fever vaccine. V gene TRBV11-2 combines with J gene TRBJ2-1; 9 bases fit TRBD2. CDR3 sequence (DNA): TGTGCCAGCAGTTCTATCAAATCGGGGACCCTAGCGGGGATCTACAATGAGCAGTTCTTC. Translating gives CASSSIKSGTLAGIYNEQFF.